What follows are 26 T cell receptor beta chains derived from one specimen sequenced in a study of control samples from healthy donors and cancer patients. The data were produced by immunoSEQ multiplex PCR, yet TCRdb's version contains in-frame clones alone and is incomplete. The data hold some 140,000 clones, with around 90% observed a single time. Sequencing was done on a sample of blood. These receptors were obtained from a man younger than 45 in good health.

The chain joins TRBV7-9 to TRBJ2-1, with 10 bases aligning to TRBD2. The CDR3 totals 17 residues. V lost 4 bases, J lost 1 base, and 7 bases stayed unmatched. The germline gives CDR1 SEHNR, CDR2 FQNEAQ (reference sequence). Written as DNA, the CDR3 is TGTGCCAGCAGCTCGTGGTTAGCGGGAGGTTCCTACAATGAGCAGTTCTTC. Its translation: CASSSWLAGGSYNEQFF.

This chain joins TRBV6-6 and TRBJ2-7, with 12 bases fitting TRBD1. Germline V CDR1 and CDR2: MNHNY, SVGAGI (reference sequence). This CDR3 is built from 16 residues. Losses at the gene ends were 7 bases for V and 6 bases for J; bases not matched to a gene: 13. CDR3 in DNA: TGTGCCAGCACCACCCCGACCGGGACAGGGGGCGCCGAGCAGTACTTC. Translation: CASTTPTGTGGAEQYF.

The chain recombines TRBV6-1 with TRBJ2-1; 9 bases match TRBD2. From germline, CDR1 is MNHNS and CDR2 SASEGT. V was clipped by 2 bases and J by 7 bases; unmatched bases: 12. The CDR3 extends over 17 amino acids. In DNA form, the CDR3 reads TGTGCCAGCAGTGAATTGGTCGGGGGACTAGCTGGGAATGAGCAGTTCTTC. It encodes CASSELVGGLAGNEQFF.

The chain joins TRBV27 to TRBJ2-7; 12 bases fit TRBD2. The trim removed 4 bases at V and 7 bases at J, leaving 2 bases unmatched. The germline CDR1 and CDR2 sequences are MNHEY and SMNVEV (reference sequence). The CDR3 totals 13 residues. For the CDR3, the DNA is TGTGCCAGCAGTTCCGGACTAGCGGGGGAGCAGTACTTC. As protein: CASSSGLAGEQYF.

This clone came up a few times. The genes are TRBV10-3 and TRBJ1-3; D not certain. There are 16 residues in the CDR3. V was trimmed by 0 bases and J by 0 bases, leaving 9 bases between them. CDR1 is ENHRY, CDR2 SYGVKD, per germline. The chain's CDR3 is CAISESKRSSGNTIYF. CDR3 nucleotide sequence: TGTGCCATCAGTGAGTCAAAAAGGAGCTCTGGAAACACCATATATTTT.

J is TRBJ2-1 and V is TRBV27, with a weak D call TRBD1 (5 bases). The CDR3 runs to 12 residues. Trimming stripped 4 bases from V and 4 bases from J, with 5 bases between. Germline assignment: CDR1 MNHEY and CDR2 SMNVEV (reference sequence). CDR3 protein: CASSSGYNEQFF. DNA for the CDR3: TGTGCCAGCAGTTCAGGGTACAATGAGCAGTTCTTC.

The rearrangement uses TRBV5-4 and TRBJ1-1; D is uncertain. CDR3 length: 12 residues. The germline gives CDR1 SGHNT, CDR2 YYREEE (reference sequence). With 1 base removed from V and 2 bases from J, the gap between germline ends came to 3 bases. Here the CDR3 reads CASSLQNTEAFF. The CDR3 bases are TGTGCCAGCAGCTTGCAAAACACTGAAGCTTTCTTT. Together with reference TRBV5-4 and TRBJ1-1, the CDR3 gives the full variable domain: ETGVTQSPTHLIKTRGQQVTLRCSSQSGHNTVSWYQQALGQGPQFIFQYYREEENGRGNFPPRFSGLQFPNYSSELNVNALELDDSALYLCASSLQNTEAFFGQGTRLTVV.

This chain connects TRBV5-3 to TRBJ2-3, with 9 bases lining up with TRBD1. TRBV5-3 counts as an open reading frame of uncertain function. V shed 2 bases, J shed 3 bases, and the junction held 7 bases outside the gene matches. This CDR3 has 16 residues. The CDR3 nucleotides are TGTGCCAGAAGCTTTGTACAGGGGGCAGGGACAGATACGCAGTATTTT. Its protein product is CARSFVQGAGTDTQYF.

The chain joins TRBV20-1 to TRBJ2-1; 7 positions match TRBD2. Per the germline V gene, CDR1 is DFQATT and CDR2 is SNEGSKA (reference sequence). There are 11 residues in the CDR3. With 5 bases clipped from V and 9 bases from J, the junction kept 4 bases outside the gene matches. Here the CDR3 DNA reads TGCAGTGCTGTAGGGGAGGGTGAGCAGTTCTTC. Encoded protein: CSAVGEGEQFF.

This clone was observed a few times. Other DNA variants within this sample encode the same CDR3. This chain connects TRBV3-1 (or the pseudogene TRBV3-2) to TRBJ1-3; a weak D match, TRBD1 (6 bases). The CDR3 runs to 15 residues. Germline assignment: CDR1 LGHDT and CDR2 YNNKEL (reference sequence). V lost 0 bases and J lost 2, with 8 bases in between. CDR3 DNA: TGTGCCAGCAGCCAAGACGCAGGGGCTGGAAACACCATATATTTT. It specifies CASSQDAGAGNTIYF.

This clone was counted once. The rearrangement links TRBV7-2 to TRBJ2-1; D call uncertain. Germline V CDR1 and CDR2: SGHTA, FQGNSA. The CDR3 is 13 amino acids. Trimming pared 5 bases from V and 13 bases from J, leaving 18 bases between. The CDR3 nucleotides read TGTGCCAGCAGCCGTAATATTCCCGGGTCTCAGTTCTTC. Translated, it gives CASSRNIPGSQFF.

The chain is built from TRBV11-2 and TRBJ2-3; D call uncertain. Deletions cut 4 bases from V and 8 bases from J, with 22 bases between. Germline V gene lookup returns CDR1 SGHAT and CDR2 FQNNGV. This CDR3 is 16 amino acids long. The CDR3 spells CASSSLRVGGFTTQYF. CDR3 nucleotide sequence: TGTGCCAGCAGCTCCCTACGTGTAGGCGGTTTCACTACGCAGTATTTT.

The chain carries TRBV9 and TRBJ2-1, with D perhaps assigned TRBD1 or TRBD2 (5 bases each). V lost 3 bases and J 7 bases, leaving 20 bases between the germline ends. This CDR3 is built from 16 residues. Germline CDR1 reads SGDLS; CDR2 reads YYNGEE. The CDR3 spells CASSAPPGTFKNEQFF. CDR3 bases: TGTGCCAGCAGCGCCCCCCCCGGGACCTTTAAAAATGAGCAGTTCTTC. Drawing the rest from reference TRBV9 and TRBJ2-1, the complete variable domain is DSGVTQTPKHLITATGQRVTLRCSPRSGDLSVYWYQQSLDQGLQFLIQYYNGEERAKGNILERFSAQQFPDLHSELNLSSLELGDSALYFCASSAPPGTFKNEQFFGPGTRLTVL.

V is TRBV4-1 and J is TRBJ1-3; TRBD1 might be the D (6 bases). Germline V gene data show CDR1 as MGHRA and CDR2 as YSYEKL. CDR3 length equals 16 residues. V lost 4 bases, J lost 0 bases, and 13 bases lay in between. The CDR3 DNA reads TGCGCCAGCAGCCTTCAGGGGACCCCCTCTGGAAACACCATATATTTT. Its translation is CASSLQGTPSGNTIYF.

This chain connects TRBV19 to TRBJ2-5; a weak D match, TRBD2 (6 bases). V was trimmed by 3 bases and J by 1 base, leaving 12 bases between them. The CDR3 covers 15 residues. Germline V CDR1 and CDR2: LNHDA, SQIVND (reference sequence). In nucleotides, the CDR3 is TGTGCCAGTAGTATGGGTAGCGGTCTCCAAGAGACCCAGTACTTC. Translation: CASSMGSGLQETQYF. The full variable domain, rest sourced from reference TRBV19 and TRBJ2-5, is DGGITQSPKYLFRKEGQNVTLSCEQNLNHDAMYWYRQDPGQGLRLIYYSQIVNDFQKGDIAEGYSVSREKKESFPLTVTSAQKNPTAFYLCASSMGSGLQETQYFGPGTRLLVL.

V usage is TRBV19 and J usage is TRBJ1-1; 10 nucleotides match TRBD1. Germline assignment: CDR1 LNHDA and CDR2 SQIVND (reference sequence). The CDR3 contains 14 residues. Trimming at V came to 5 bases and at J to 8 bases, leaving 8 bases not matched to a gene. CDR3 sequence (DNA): TGTGCCAGTAGTCGGACAGGGGGTGATGTGGAAGCTTTCTTT. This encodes CASSRTGGDVEAFF.

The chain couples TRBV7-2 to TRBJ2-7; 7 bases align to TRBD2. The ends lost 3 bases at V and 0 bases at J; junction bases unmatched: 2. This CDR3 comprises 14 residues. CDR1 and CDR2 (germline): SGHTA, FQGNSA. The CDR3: CASSLSGTSYEQYF. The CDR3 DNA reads TGTGCCAGCAGCTTGAGCGGGACCTCCTACGAGCAGTACTTC. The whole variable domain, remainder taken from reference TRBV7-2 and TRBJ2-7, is GAGVSQSPSNKVTEKGKDVELRCDPISGHTALYWYRQSLGQGLEFLIYFQGNSAPDKSGLPSDRFSAERTGGSVSTLTIQRTQQEDSAVYLCASSLSGTSYEQYFGPGTRLTVT.

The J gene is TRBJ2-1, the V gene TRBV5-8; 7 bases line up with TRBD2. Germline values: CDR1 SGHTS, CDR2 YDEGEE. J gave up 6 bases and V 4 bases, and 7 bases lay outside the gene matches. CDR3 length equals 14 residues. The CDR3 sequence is CASSDGLEGNEQFF. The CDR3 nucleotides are TGTGCCAGCAGCGACGGACTAGAGGGCAATGAGCAGTTCTTC.

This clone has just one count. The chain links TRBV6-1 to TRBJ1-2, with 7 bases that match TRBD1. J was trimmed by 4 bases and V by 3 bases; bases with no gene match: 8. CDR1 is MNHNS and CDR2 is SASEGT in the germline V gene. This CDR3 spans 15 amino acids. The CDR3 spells CASSDSSGGLYGYTF. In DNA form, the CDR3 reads TGTGCCAGCAGTGATTCGTCAGGGGGACTCTATGGCTACACCTTC.

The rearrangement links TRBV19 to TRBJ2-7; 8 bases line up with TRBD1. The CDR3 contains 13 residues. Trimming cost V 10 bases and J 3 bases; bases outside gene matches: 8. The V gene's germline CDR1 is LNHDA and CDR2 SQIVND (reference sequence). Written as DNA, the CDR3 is TGTGCCACCCTGGACAGGGTTATCTACGAGCAGTACTTC. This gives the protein CATLDRVIYEQYF.

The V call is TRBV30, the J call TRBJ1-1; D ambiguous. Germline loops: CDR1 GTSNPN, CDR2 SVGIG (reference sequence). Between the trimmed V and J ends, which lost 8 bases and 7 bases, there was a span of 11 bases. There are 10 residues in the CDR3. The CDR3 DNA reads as TGTGCCGGAAGGGTGATTGAAGCTTTCTTT. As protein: CAGRVIEAFF. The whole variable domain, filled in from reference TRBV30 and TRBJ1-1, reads SQTIHQWPATLVQPVGSPLSLECTVEGTSNPNLYWYRQAAGRGLQLLFYSVGIGQISSEVPQNLSASRPQDRQFILSSKKLLLSDSGFYLCAGRVIEAFFGQGTRLTVV.

CDR3 nucleotide sequence: TGTGCCAGCAGGCAAGAGAATGTGGGGTACTATGGCTACACCTTC. This translates into CASRQENVGYYGYTF. The V call is TRBV11-2, the J call TRBJ1-2; D is ambiguous. The ends were cut back, 6 bases at V and 3 bases at J, with 17 bases in the middle. Germline assignment: CDR1 SGHAT and CDR2 FQNNGV. The CDR3 is made up of 15 amino acids.

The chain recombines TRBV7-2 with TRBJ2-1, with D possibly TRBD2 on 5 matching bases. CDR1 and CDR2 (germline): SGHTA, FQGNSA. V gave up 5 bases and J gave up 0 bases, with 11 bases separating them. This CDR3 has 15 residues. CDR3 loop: CASSLSGGSYNEQFF. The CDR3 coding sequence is TGTGCCAGCAGCCTAAGCGGAGGCTCCTACAATGAGCAGTTCTTC.

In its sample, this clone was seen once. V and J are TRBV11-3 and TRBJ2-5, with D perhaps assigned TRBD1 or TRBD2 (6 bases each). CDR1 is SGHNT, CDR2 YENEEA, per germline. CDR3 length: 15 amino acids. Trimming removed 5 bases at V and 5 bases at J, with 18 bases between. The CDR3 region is CASSAVGGSGETQYF. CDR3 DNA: TGTGCCAGCAGCGCCGTGGGGGGCTCGGGGGAGACCCAGTACTTC.

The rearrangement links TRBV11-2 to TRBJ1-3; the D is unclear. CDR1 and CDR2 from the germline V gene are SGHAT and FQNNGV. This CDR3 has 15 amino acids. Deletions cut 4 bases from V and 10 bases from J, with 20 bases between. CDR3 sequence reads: CASSYSMVGRVTIYF. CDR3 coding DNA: TGTGCCAGCAGCTACTCGATGGTCGGGAGGGTAACCATATATTTT.

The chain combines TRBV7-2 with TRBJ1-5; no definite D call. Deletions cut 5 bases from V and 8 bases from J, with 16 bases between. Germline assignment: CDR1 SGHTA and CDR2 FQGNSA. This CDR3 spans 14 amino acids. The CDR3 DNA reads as TGTGCCAGCAGCATCAGCGACATGATAGAGCCCCAGCATTTT. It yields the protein CASSISDMIEPQHF.